The 26 T cell receptor beta chains listed next were all sequenced from one sample in a study of T cell changes during pregnancy in multiple sclerosis. Using immunoSEQ multiplex PCR, the repertoire was profiled, and TCRdb retains in-frame clones only, with some absent. The sample shows about 20,000 clones, roughly 87% of them seen only once. The sample in question was CD8+ T cells from peripheral blood mononuclear cells, obtained in the second trimester of pregnancy. The receptor set was obtained from a female donor in good health, enrolled as a control in a pregnancy study.

The CDR3 nucleotides are TGTGCCAGCAGCCCATTAATAACAGGGAACACTGAAGCTTTCTTT. It is translated as CASSPLITGNTEAFF. The chain carries TRBV9 and TRBJ1-1; perhaps TRBD1 as D (5 bases). The CDR3 contains 15 residues. The V gene's germline CDR1 is SGDLS and CDR2 YYNGEE. With 4 bases removed from V and 1 base from J, the gap between germline ends came to 14 bases.

The rearrangement links TRBV28 to TRBJ2-7, with a tentative D call TRBD2 (6 bases). The CDR3 is made up of 14 amino acids. V lost 6 bases and J lost 5, with 17 bases in between. Germline lookup yields CDR1 MDHEN and CDR2 SYDVKM. Here the CDR3 DNA reads TGTGCCAGCAGCTCCCCGGGGACTCGAAACGAGCAGTACTTC. The encoded protein is CASSSPGTRNEQYF.

This chain uses TRBV6-6 with TRBJ2-7, with 9 bases identical to TRBD1. The V segment lost 6 bases and the J segment 0 bases; nucleotides outside the gene matches: 6. Germline lookup yields CDR1 MNHNY and CDR2 SVGAGI (reference sequence). The CDR3 spans 15 residues. The chain's CDR3 is CASRTGTGSSYEQYF. CDR3 DNA: TGTGCCAGCAGAACCGGGACAGGGAGCTCCTACGAGCAGTACTTC.

The gene calls are TRBV9 and TRBJ2-7; tentatively, D is TRBD1 (6 bases). The germline CDR1 and CDR2 sequences are SGDLS and YYNGEE. The V gene lost 0 bases and the J gene lost 2 bases, with 18 bases spanning the gap. The length of the CDR3 is 17 residues. The chain's CDR3 is CASSVGLDSPAAYEQYF. CDR3 sequence (DNA): TGTGCCAGCAGCGTAGGGTTGGACAGCCCGGCAGCCTACGAGCAGTACTTC.

This clone came up a few times. The chain has TRBV27 and TRBJ1-1; D remains unclear. Germline assignment: CDR1 MNHEY and CDR2 SMNVEV (reference sequence). V gave up 3 bases and J gave up 4 bases, with 9 bases separating them. This CDR3 has 13 residues. The DNA for the CDR3 is TGTGCCAGCAGTTTGAGGGCGGGCACTGAAGCTTTCTTT. Encoded protein: CASSLRAGTEAFF.

V usage is TRBV5-1 and J usage is TRBJ1-1; D possibly corresponds to TRBD1 (6 bases). Germline V lookup: CDR1 SGHRS, CDR2 YFSETQ. Trimming pared 4 bases from V and 2 bases from J, leaving 12 bases between. CDR3 size: 14 residues. The DNA of the CDR3 is TGCGCCAGCAGCAATGGACAGCCAAACACTGAAGCTTTCTTT. This gives the protein CASSNGQPNTEAFF.

The V call is TRBV23-1, the J call TRBJ1-2; 7 bases agree with TRBD1. TRBV23-1 is an ORF, and what it does is uncertain. J lost 6 bases, V lost 0 bases, and 10 bases had no gene match. The CDR3 has 16 residues. The CDR3 loop is CASSQSMDRIRDGYTF. The CDR3 nucleotides read TGCGCCAGCAGTCAATCTATGGACAGGATACGGGATGGCTACACCTTC.

J is TRBJ2-7 and V is TRBV4-1; D unclear. Per the germline V gene, CDR1 is MGHRA and CDR2 is YSYEKL. The CDR3 totals 15 residues. V lost 3 bases, J lost 1 base, and 13 bases lay in between. The CDR3 DNA is TGCGCCAGCAGCCATAGAGGTGCTGTGTCCTACGAGCAGTACTTC. Residues: CASSHRGAVSYEQYF.

The rearrangement links TRBV19 to TRBJ2-7; no clear D gene. Germline lookup yields CDR1 LNHDA and CDR2 SQIVND (reference sequence). V lost 4 bases and J 4 bases, leaving 11 bases between the germline ends. This CDR3 comprises 13 residues. CDR3 amino acids: CASSTTTWYEQYF. The CDR3 DNA is TGTGCCAGTAGTACCACGACTTGGTACGAGCAGTACTTC.

This chain connects TRBV7-5 to TRBJ2-7; the table's D call, TRBD1, was not checked against the DNA. TRBV7-5 represents a pseudogene. This CDR3 comprises 19 residues. This chain's CDR3 is CARSFKLGDDSNIVYEQYF. As DNA, the CDR3 is TGTGCCAGAAGCTTTAAGCTAGGGGATGATAGTAATATCGTCTACGAGCAGTACTTC.

V usage is TRBV5-1 and J usage is TRBJ1-1; D perhaps matches TRBD1 (6 bases). V gave up 4 bases and J gave up 3 bases, with 19 bases separating them. This CDR3 region has 16 residues. In germline, CDR1 is SGHRS, CDR2 YFSETQ. CDR3 DNA sequence: TGCGCCAGCAGCCTACGACAGGCCACCTACGACACTGAAGCTTTCTTT. This translates into CASSLRQATYDTEAFF.

V gene TRBV28 combines with J gene TRBJ1-2; no reliable D call. Germline assignment: CDR1 MDHEN and CDR2 SYDVKM. The CDR3 has 12 amino acids. Trimming cost V 5 bases and J 2 bases, with 6 bases left between them. The CDR3 protein is CASSTRNYGYTF. The DNA of the CDR3 is TGTGCCAGCAGTACCAGGAACTATGGCTACACCTTC.

The chain couples TRBV7-8 to TRBJ1-4; D may be TRBD1 (5 bases). The V end was cut by 1 base, the J end by 6 bases, with 24 bases between. This CDR3 is 19 amino acids long. Per germline, CDR1 SGHVS and CDR2 FQNEAQ. DNA for the CDR3: TGTGCCAGCAGCTTAGTAATTTCCAGGCCGATACAAGGGGATGAAAAACTGTTTTTT. It encodes CASSLVISRPIQGDEKLFF.

This chain joins TRBV7-9 and TRBJ1-1; 11 bases are a match to TRBD1. Germline CDR1 is SEHNR and CDR2 is FQNEAQ (reference sequence). V lost 8 bases and J lost 4; bases outside the gene matches: 9. CDR3 size: 15 residues. The CDR3 loop reads CASGQGASEGTEAFF. The CDR3, as DNA: TGTGCCAGCGGACAGGGGGCCTCGGAGGGCACTGAAGCTTTCTTT.

The genes are TRBV27 and TRBJ1-1; 8 bases are shared with TRBD1. Germline lookup yields CDR1 MNHEY and CDR2 SMNVEV (reference sequence). The CDR3 covers 13 residues. After removal of 7 bases from V and 5 bases from J, the junction contained 6 bases not matched to a gene. The CDR3 is CASKDRVRTEAFF. CDR3 DNA: TGTGCCAGCAAGGACAGGGTGAGGACTGAAGCTTTCTTT.

V gene TRBV27 combines with J gene TRBJ1-2; the D gene is possibly TRBD1 (6 bases). Trimming took 4 bases from V and 8 from J, leaving 20 bases between them. Germline values: CDR1 MNHEY, CDR2 SMNVEV (reference sequence). The CDR3 covers 15 residues. CDR3 loop: CASSSFGQWVEGYTF. The CDR3 DNA sequence: TGTGCCAGCAGTTCGTTCGGACAGTGGGTGGAAGGCTACACCTTC.

This chain connects TRBV5-5 to TRBJ1-1; the D is unclear. V was pared by 0 bases and J by 4 bases, with 7 bases between. Per the germline V gene, CDR1 is SGHKS and CDR2 is YYEKEE (reference sequence). The CDR3 contains 13 residues. The CDR3 nucleotides are TGTGCCAGCAGCTTGGGTCAGATCACTGAAGCTTTCTTT. Residues: CASSLGQITEAFF.

J is TRBJ2-7 and V is TRBV6-1; TRBD2 matches at 8 bases. Looked up from germline, CDR1 is MNHNS and CDR2 is SASEGT. The length of the CDR3 is 13 residues. Germline trimming cut 6 bases from V and 3 bases from J; bases unmatched to any gene: 4. This CDR3 is CASRGTRGYEQYF. The CDR3 DNA sequence: TGTGCCAGCAGGGGGACTAGGGGCTACGAGCAGTACTTC.

The chain employs TRBV19 and TRBJ2-7, with TRBD2 matching over 7 bases. Germline CDR1 LNHDA, CDR2 SQIVND (reference sequence). Trimming took 3 bases from V and 2 from J; bases not matched to a gene: 10. The CDR3 contains 16 residues. The DNA for the CDR3 is TGTGCCAGTAGTATCGATCGCGGGAGACCTCCCTACGAGCAGTACTTC. Residues: CASSIDRGRPPYEQYF.

The rearrangement links TRBV6-6 to TRBJ2-3, with 8 bases aligning to TRBD2. The trim removed 7 bases at V and 6 bases at J, leaving 15 bases unmatched. Germline V gene lookup returns CDR1 MNHNY and CDR2 SVGAGI (reference sequence). This CDR3 comprises 16 residues. CDR3 coding DNA: TGTGCCAGCAATTTAGCGGGGATCACAACTGCGGATACGCAGTATTTT. This codes for CASNLAGITTADTQYF.

This chain uses TRBV7-9 with TRBJ1-1; tentative D call: TRBD1 (6 bases). Germline CDR1 reads SEHNR; CDR2 reads FQNEAQ (reference sequence). Trimming cost V 1 base and J 7 bases, with 10 bases left between them. The CDR3 is 13 amino acids. CDR3: CASSLVAGVEAFF. The DNA for the CDR3 is TGTGCCAGCAGCTTAGTTGCAGGGGTTGAAGCTTTCTTT.

This sequence joins TRBV6-1 and TRBJ2-2, with 15 bases that match TRBD2. Germline values: CDR1 MNHNS, CDR2 SASEGT. With V trimmed by 4 bases and J by 4 bases, 13 bases remained unmatched. The CDR3 has 20 amino acids. The CDR3 DNA sequence: TGTGCCAGCAGTGGAACCCCCGGACTAGCGGGAGGGCACGGCACCGGGGAGCTGTTTTTT. It codes for CASSGTPGLAGGHGTGELFF.

This chain links TRBV9 with TRBJ2-7; weak D call: TRBD2 (7 bases). The CDR3 covers 15 residues. Germline assignment: CDR1 SGDLS and CDR2 YYNGEE. With 0 bases removed from V and 2 bases from J, the gap between germline ends came to 12 bases. The CDR3 spells CASSVGGGLAYEQYF. In DNA form, the CDR3 reads TGTGCCAGCAGCGTAGGGGGGGGCCTGGCCTACGAGCAGTACTTC. Supplemented by reference TRBV9 and TRBJ2-7, the full variable domain reads DSGVTQTPKHLITATGQRVTLRCSPRSGDLSVYWYQQSLDQGLQFLIQYYNGEERAKGNILERFSAQQFPDLHSELNLSSLELGDSALYFCASSVGGGLAYEQYFGPGTRLTVT.

The genes are TRBV19 and TRBJ2-1, with 11 bases lining up with TRBD2. Germline loops: CDR1 LNHDA, CDR2 SQIVND (reference sequence). With 6 bases clipped from V and 9 bases from J, the junction kept 7 bases outside the gene matches. The CDR3 extends over 14 amino acids. The CDR3: CASSLTSGSGEQFF. The CDR3 nucleotides read TGTGCCAGTAGCCTCACTAGCGGGAGCGGTGAGCAGTTCTTC.

The genes are TRBV6-5 and TRBJ2-7, with 8 bases aligning to TRBD2. This CDR3 contains 14 residues. V lost 4 bases and J lost 0; bases outside the gene matches: 2. Germline V gene sequence: CDR1 MNHEY, CDR2 SVGAGI. The CDR3 is CASSFGTSSYEQYF. As DNA, the CDR3 is TGTGCCAGCAGTTTTGGGACTAGCTCCTACGAGCAGTACTTC.

The chain couples TRBV27 to TRBJ2-1, with 13 bases matching TRBD2. The junction had 8 bases not matched to a gene; V was cut back by 2 bases and J by 7 bases. This CDR3 spans 17 amino acids. Germline CDR1 reads MNHEY; CDR2 reads SMNVEV (reference sequence). This chain's CDR3 is CASSLGGAGLAGNEQFF. The CDR3 DNA reads TGTGCCAGCAGTTTAGGTGGAGCGGGACTAGCGGGAAATGAGCAGTTCTTC.